This record covers a single T cell receptor (beta chain). Its target is not known. The germline V gene has CDR1 LGHDT and CDR2 YNNKEL (reference sequence). The V gene lost 4 bases and the J gene lost 7 bases, with 19 bases spanning the gap. The CDR3 is made up of 15 amino acids. TCRdb's copy holds only in-frame clones and misses some; the assay was immunoSEQ multiplex PCR. The sample lists some 100,000 clones; roughly 89% were seen once. The data stem from a study of T cell responses to AZD1222 COVID-19 vaccine. About the research overall: Second-dose recipients at about 4 or about 12 weeks were treated as one pooled group.

Overall study findings and caveats: Across spike, vaccine-associated CD4 TCRs were found, dominant at 160-218 and 743-854.

This receptor was obtained from an adult in good health. The V and J genes are TRBV3-1 (or the pseudogene TRBV3-2) and TRBJ1-1; D possibly corresponds to TRBD1 (5 bases). Sequenced here: peripheral blood, sampled on day 0 of AZD1222 vaccination. DNA for the CDR3: TGTGCCAGCAGCCTTATGGGGGTGGTGGCGGATGAAGCTTTCTTT. Its translation is CASSLMGVVADEAFF.